This T cell receptor (beta chain) was recorded in a study of T cell repertoires in cytomegalovirus infection. Turning to the study itself: In the study, CMV epitopes included recently identified HLA-C-restricted and well-studied HLA-B-restricted ones. Based on public TCR beta signatures, there were indications of CMV infection and of a matching HLA type. Points from the study as a whole: HLA-C-restricted TCR beta clonotypes specific for CMV led the ex vivo response. Carriers of CMV plus the relevant HLA were identified by cumulative public TCR beta family frequency.

TCRdb redid the calling of the reads with MiXCR, one entry per CDR3 protein. The table has roughly 920,000 distinct CDR3 sequences, roughly a third seen once. Ten or more counts support this clonotype. Its antigen is not identified. The sample in question was cultured CD8+ T cells from PBMCs, obtained from culture after CMV antigen stimulation. The TCR was taken from a human donor in good health (CMV status not recorded). Some clones in this sample may be carry-over from other donors' samples.

In DNA form, the CDR3 reads TGTGCCAGCAGCTTAGTTGCAGGGGGGCAAAGCACAGATACGCAGTATTTT. Encoded protein: CASSLVAGGQSTDTQYF. The rearrangement joins TRBV7-6 to TRBJ2-3, with a possible D match to TRBD1 (7 bases). Germline V gives CDR1 SGHVS, CDR2 FNYEAQ. V dropped 1 base and J dropped 0 bases, with 14 bases sitting between them. This CDR3 is built from 17 residues.